The clone carrying this T cell receptor beta chain was seen a few times. The antigen is not known. In germline, CDR1 is DFQATT, CDR2 SNEGSKA (reference sequence). The CDR3 consists of 16 residues. Trimming took 6 bases from V and 8 from J; bases not matched to a gene: 21. In TCRdb, the 5' RACE reads were re-called with MiXCR into one record per CDR3 protein. The sample shows roughly 58,000 distinct CDR3 sequences, 9.5% of them seen only once. The record originates from a study of T-cell memory formation after mild COVID-19. Findings and caveats of the study: Some clones that responded turned up in pre-infection memory, which suggests that cross-reactive memory joined in. SARS-CoV-2 specificity of second-wave clones peaking day 37 was unconfirmed.

This receptor was taken from a man between 18 and 35 years old who had mild COVID-19 (a few samples of this study predate the infection). Cell type and time point are not known. The chain joins TRBV20-1 to TRBJ1-2; 7 positions agree with TRBD1. Specimen: PBMCs or a T cell subset sorted from them (not recorded which). Here the CDR3 reads CSARGYAMTGSWGYTF. The CDR3 bases are TGCAGTGCACGCGGGTACGCCATGACAGGGTCTTGGGGCTACACCTTC.